This TCR beta chain was identified during a study of yellow fever vaccine responses in identical twins. One entry per CDR3 protein, called by TCRdb with MiXCR from the RT-PCR reads. This sample yields 3,000 to 4,500 distinct CDR3 sequences, of which approximately 85% are seen a single time; about 2.4% belongs to the top ten. Regarding this clonotype: Its antigen is as yet unknown.

The CDR3 extends over 13 amino acids. With 3 bases removed from V and 0 bases from J, the gap between germline ends came to 5 bases. Findings of the study overall: Reportedly, twins' vaccine T cell responses looked partly convergent and partly personalized.

J is TRBJ1-1 and V is TRBV7-1; D gene unclear. TRBV7-1 is an open reading frame, and its role is uncertain. The input for sequencing was T cells from blood (PBMCs), unsorted or a sorted subset (not recorded which), taken before or after yellow fever vaccination (not recorded which). This TCR was recovered from a woman between 18 and 30 years old who received the yellow fever vaccine. CDR3 nucleotides: TGTGCCAGCAGCTCGGGAGTGAACACTGAAGCTTTCTTT. It codes for CASSSGVNTEAFF.